The rows below give T cell receptor beta chains drawn from one sample of a study of blood T cells in healthy people across ages. TCRdb used MiXCR to reprocess the 5' RACE reads, holding one entry per CDR3 protein. The sample yields about 800,000 distinct CDR3 sequences, approximately 25% seen once. The data also belong to a second study, concerning T cells of mothers and their children.

Sequenced input: blood. The receptors stem from a boy younger than 18 in good health. Both conserved end residues are part of each CDR3. D genes are given only for firm matches. Size is omitted from some rows. Given values are once, few, many or a class for expanded clones.

V	D	J	size	DNA	CDR3
TRBV5-1	.	TRBJ2-1	few	TGCGCCAGCAGCTTGCGAGGGAAAGCCTACAATGAGCAGTTCTTC	CASSLRGKAYNEQFF
TRBV29-1	TRBD2	TRBJ2-5	few	TGCAGCGCCCTCATAGCGGGGGGGCCGGGTGAGACCCAGTACTTC	CSALIAGGPGETQYF
TRBV5-5	.	TRBJ2-7	few	TGTGCCAGCAGCTTGTCGTTGACCTACGAGCAGTACTTC	CASSLSLTYEQYF
TRBV29-1	TRBD2	TRBJ2-7	few	TGCAGCGTTGGTACGGGACTAGTGCTCGAGCAGTACTTC	CSVGTGLVLEQYF
TRBV19	.	TRBJ1-5	.	TGTGCCAGTAGTATTGGGCAGATAAAAAATCAGCCCCAGCATTTT	CASSIGQIKNQPQHF
TRBV5-1	.	TRBJ2-7	few	TGCGCCAGCAGCTTGAAGTCAGGGGTTTCTACTGGTGAGCAGTACTTC	CASSLKSGVSTGEQYF
TRBV27	.	TRBJ1-1	.	TGTGCCTCGGGCAGGGTGAACACTGAAGCTTTCTTT	CASGRVNTEAFF
TRBV27	.	TRBJ1-5	few	TGTGCCAGCAGTTTTTTGGGGGCGGGTCAGCCCCAGCATTTT	CASSFLGAGQPQHF
TRBV15	.	TRBJ1-2	few	TGTGCCACCAGCAGAGAGGGCAGGGGTAATGGCTACACCTTC	CATSREGRGNGYTF
TRBV20-1	.	TRBJ1-2	.	TGCAGTGCTACCGTCGGGGATTATGGCTACACCTTC	CSATVGDYGYTF
TRBV12-3/TRBV12-4	TRBD1	TRBJ2-7	.	TGTGCCAGCAGTTTTGATCGAGGGGGCAAACTCTACGAGCAGTACTTC	CASSFDRGGKLYEQYF
TRBV11-2	TRBD1	TRBJ2-4	.	TGTGCCAGCAGCTTGGATTGGGACAGACGGAACATTCAGTACTTC	CASSLDWDRRNIQYF
TRBV28	TRBD1	TRBJ1-6	.	TGTGCCAGCAGGGTACAGGGGGCAGGTTCACCCCTCCACTTT	CASRVQGAGSPLHF
TRBV29-1	.	TRBJ2-5	once	TGCAGCGCAGAATCCAGGTACCAAGAGACCCAGTACTTC	CSAESRYQETQYF
TRBV3-1	TRBD2	TRBJ2-5	many	TGTGCCAGCAGCCGGCTAGCGGGGGGCCAAGAGACCCAGTACTTC	CASSRLAGGQETQYF
TRBV7-9	TRBD1	TRBJ2-3	few	TGTGCCAGCAGCCCACAGCCGGGACAGGGCATGGATACGCAGTATTTT	CASSPQPGQGMDTQYF
TRBV20-1	TRBD2	TRBJ2-1	few	TGCAGTGCTAGCCGCGGCGGGGGGCGTTCGTCTGAGCAGTTCTTC	CSASRGGGRSSEQFF
TRBV20-1	TRBD1	TRBJ1-5	.	TGCAGTGCTAGAGATGCGGGACAGGGTATCAATCAGCCCCAGCATTTT	CSARDAGQGINQPQHF
TRBV11-2	.	TRBJ1-3	.	TGTGCCAGCAGCCCCCGACAGGCCTTCTCTGGAAACACCATATATTTT	CASSPRQAFSGNTIYF
TRBV18	.	TRBJ1-1	.	TGTGCCAGCTCACTGGAGGTCAAGAACACTGAAGCTTTCTTT	CASSLEVKNTEAFF
TRBV12-3/TRBV12-4	TRBD2	TRBJ2-2	.	TGTGCCAGCAGCCCCAGCGGGGGGGACACCGGGGAGCTGTTTTTT	CASSPSGGDTGELFF
TRBV6-1	TRBD1	TRBJ2-6	once	TGTGCCAGCAGTACGACAGGGGCCCCACTCTCTGGGGCCAACGTCCTGACTTTC	CASSTTGAPLSGANVLTF
TRBV7-9	TRBD2	TRBJ2-1	many	TGTGCCAGCAGCTTAAGTGCTAGCGGGTCCTCCAATGAGCAGTTCTTC	CASSLSASGSSNEQFF
TRBV24-1	.	TRBJ2-5	once	TGTGCCACCAGTGGGTGGGGGGAGACCCAGTACTTC	CATSGWGETQYF
TRBV6-5	TRBD2	TRBJ2-3	few	TGTGCCAGCAGATCAGCGGGAGGGTACACAGATACGCAGTATTTT	CASRSAGGYTDTQYF
TRBV9	TRBD2	TRBJ2-1	few	TGTGCCAGCAGCGGGGGGGGAGGGAAGTACAATAAGCAGTTCTTC	CASSGGGGKYNKQFF
TRBV12-3/TRBV12-4	.	TRBJ2-5	few	TGTGCCAGCAGTCAAACCCAGGGTGAGACCCAGTACTTC	CASSQTQGETQYF
TRBV20-1	TRBD2	TRBJ2-3	few	TGCAGTGCTAGAAGCGCTAGCGGGATAGGCGGCACAGATACGCAGTATTTT	CSARSASGIGGTDTQYF
TRBV4-2	TRBD1	TRBJ1-4	many	TGTGCCAGCAGCCAGGGACAGGGGACCGGTAATGAAAAACTGTTTTTT	CASSQGQGTGNEKLFF
TRBV4-2	TRBD2	TRBJ2-1	.	TGTGCCAGCAGCCATCCTAGCGGGAGGAGTTCCTACAATGAGCAGTTCTTC	CASSHPSGRSSYNEQFF
TRBV12-3/TRBV12-4	.	TRBJ2-7	.	TGTGCCAGCAGCCGAGTCGTCGAGCAGTACTTC	CASSRVVEQYF
TRBV9	.	TRBJ1-2	.	TGTGCCAGCAGCGTAGAAAGTTCGAATGGCTACACCTTC	CASSVESSNGYTF
TRBV6-2/TRBV6-3	.	TRBJ1-2	.	TGTGCCAGCAGTTACTCCCGGGGCTACACCTTC	CASSYSRGYTF
TRBV29-1	.	TRBJ2-1	few	TGCAGGGAGGGAACGAGTTTCCATGAGCAGTTCTTC	CREGTSFHEQFF
TRBV5-6	.	TRBJ2-7	few	TGTGCCAGCAGCTTTAGGGGGGCTGACGAGCAGTACTTC	CASSFRGADEQYF